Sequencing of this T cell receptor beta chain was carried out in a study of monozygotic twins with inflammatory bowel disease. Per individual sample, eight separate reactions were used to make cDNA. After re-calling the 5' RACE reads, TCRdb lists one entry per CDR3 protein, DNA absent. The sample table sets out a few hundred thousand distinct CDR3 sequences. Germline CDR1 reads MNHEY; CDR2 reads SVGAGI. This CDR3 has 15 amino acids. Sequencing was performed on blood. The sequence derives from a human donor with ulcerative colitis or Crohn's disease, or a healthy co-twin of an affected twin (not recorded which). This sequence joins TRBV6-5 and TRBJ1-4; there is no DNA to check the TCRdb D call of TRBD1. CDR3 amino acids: CASSYQTGSAEKLFF.